The clone carrying this T cell receptor beta chain was seen repeatedly, ten times or more. TCRdb redid the calling of the PCR reads with MiXCR, one entry per CDR3 protein. Of 550,000 to 750,000 distinct CDR3 sequences in the sample, just under 20% were seen once. Between the trimmed V and J ends, which lost 0 bases and 7 bases, there was a span of 21 bases. CDR1 MNHEY and CDR2 SVGEGT come from the germline V gene. CDR3 length: 17 residues. This entry comes from a study of molecular identifiers for immune sequencing clone quantification. V is TRBV6-2 or TRBV6-3 and J is TRBJ2-5; D may match TRBD1 or TRBD2 (7 bases each). The sequence came from a human donor in good health. Some libraries in this study had Jurkat cell RNA spiked in. Source material: naive CD8+ T cells from blood, with Jurkat cell RNA spiked in. As for subset: FACS-sorted CD8+CD4-CCR7+CD45RA+ naive T cells. The CDR3 region is CASSYSWDYPRGLTQYF. CDR3 nucleotides: TGTGCCAGCAGTTACTCGTGGGACTACCCCAGGGGGTTGACCCAGTACTTC.